The 24 T cell receptor beta chains in this list originate from one sample, sequenced in a study of CD8 T cells in Susac syndrome. A quantity of roughly 0.5 to 1 ug RNA underwent reverse transcription using random hexamers. TCRdb processed the immunoSEQ multiplex PCR reads anew with MiXCR; each CDR3 protein has one entry. Among some 97,000 distinct CDR3 sequences, roughly 96% were seen once, and the ten largest hold more than 0.3%. The sequenced material came from CD8+ T cells from PBMCs. The receptors shown here come from a human donor with Susac syndrome.

The chain carries TRBV29-1 and TRBJ1-2; D is perhaps TRBD1 (6 bases). This CDR3 comprises 12 residues. Looked up from germline, CDR1 is SQVTM and CDR2 is ANQGSEA. V lost 6 bases and J lost 4, with 12 bases in between. The CDR3 nucleotides read TGCAGCGTGGGGGGACACTCCTATGGCTACACCTTC. Its translation: CSVGGHSYGYTF. The full variable domain, rest sourced from reference TRBV29-1 and TRBJ1-2, is SAVISQKPSRDICQRGTSLTIQCQVDSQVTMMFWYRQQPGQSLTLIATANQGSEATYESGFVIDKFPISRPNLTFSTLTVSNMSPEDSSIYLCSVGGHSYGYTFGSGTRLTVV.

CDR3: CASSPNSVSSYNEQFF. The CDR3 nucleotides are TGTGCCAGCTCCCCTAATAGCGTCAGCTCCTACAATGAGCAGTTCTTC. V and J are TRBV18 and TRBJ2-1, with D possibly matching TRBD2 (5 bases). The CDR3 length is 16 residues. Per germline, CDR1 KGHSH and CDR2 LQKENI. The ends were cut back, 6 bases at V and 0 bases at J, with 15 bases in the middle.

The chain combines TRBV20-1 with TRBJ1-4; D call uncertain. V was clipped by 3 bases and J by 0 bases, with 11 bases between them. The germline V gene has CDR1 DFQATT and CDR2 SNEGSKA (reference sequence). There are 15 residues in the CDR3. CDR3 sequence reads: CSAREGFATNEKLFF. The CDR3 DNA reads as TGCAGTGCTAGGGAAGGATTCGCAACTAATGAAAAACTGTTTTTT.

V is TRBV5-1 and J is TRBJ2-3; D uncertain. The CDR3 consists of 15 residues. V lost 0 bases to trimming and J lost 0 bases, with 8 bases between them. Germline V gives CDR1 SGHRS, CDR2 YFSETQ. The CDR3 DNA sequence: TGCGCCAGCAGCTTGGACACATCTAGCACAGATACGCAGTATTTT. Its protein product is CASSLDTSSTDTQYF.

As DNA, the CDR3 is TGTGCCAGCAGCTATGACACCGGGGAGCTGTTTTTT. Protein sequence: CASSYDTGELFF. The chain uses TRBV7-9 and TRBJ2-2; D not resolved. The V gene lost 4 bases and the J gene lost 3 bases, with 3 bases spanning the gap. The V gene's germline CDR1 is SEHNR and CDR2 FQNEAQ (reference sequence). The CDR3 loop spans 12 amino acids.

This chain uses TRBV23-1 with TRBJ1-1, with 7 bases matching TRBD1. TRBV23-1 is reported as an ORF; its role is uncertain. The CDR3 spans 15 residues. The V and J ends lost 10 bases and 1 base, in that order; junction bases with no gene match: 12. The CDR3, as DNA: TGCGCCACCTCCCGGGAGGGGGCCACGAACACTGAAGCTTTCTTT. Translating gives CATSREGATNTEAFF.

This CDR3 reads CASSYGQGGVGANVLTF. The DNA for the CDR3 is TGTGCCAGCAGCTATGGACAGGGAGGGGTTGGGGCCAACGTCCTGACTTTC. V usage is TRBV5-6 and J usage is TRBJ2-6; tentatively, D is TRBD1 (8 bases). The CDR3 runs 17 residues. V was pared by 3 bases and J by 3 bases, with 16 bases between. Per germline, CDR1 SGHDT and CDR2 YYEEEE.

The V call is TRBV20-1, the J call TRBJ2-1, with D uncertain. The CDR3 has 12 amino acids. Germline V lookup: CDR1 DFQATT, CDR2 SNEGSKA (reference sequence). CDR3 coding DNA: TGCAGCGTCCTACGGGCTAACAATGAGCAGTTCTTC. It yields the protein CSVLRANNEQFF.

The rearrangement links TRBV20-1 to TRBJ1-6, with 8 bases lining up with TRBD1. CDR3 length: 15 residues. The V and J ends lost 5 bases and 8 bases, in that order; junction bases with no gene match: 11. The germline CDR1 and CDR2 sequences are DFQATT and SNEGSKA (reference sequence). Written as DNA, the CDR3 is TGCAGTGCTCCGTCCGGGACAGGAAGGTATTCACCCCTCCACTTT. Amino acids: CSAPSGTGRYSPLHF.

This chain connects TRBV5-8 to TRBJ2-3; D gene ambiguous. CDR3 length: 16 amino acids. V gave up 0 bases and J gave up 0 bases, with 11 bases separating them. Germline-derived CDR1 and CDR2 are SGHTS and YDEGEE. CDR3: CASSLGQTPSTDTQYF. The CDR3 coding sequence is TGTGCCAGCAGCTTGGGTCAGACACCTAGCACAGATACGCAGTATTTT.

The chain combines TRBV3-1 with TRBJ1-1; D is perhaps TRBD1 (6 bases). With 5 bases removed from V and 11 bases from J, the gap between germline ends came to 15 bases. CDR1 is LGHDT, CDR2 YNNKEL, per germline (reference sequence). The CDR3 loop spans 12 amino acids. CDR3 coding DNA: TGTGCCAGCAGCATTCCGGGGGGCTCGGCTTTCTTT. Encoded protein: CASSIPGGSAFF.

The J gene is TRBJ2-4, the V gene TRBV3-1; D is perhaps TRBD2 (5 bases). Germline V CDR1 and CDR2: LGHDT, YNNKEL (reference sequence). The CDR3 consists of 17 residues. V lost 4 bases and J 4 bases, leaving 20 bases between the germline ends. The CDR3 DNA is TGTGCCAGCAGCCCAGCCTTTAGCTGGACTCAGAAAAACATTCAGTACTTC. This translates into CASSPAFSWTQKNIQYF.

This chain connects TRBV11-2 to TRBJ2-1; 9 bases match TRBD1. The CDR3 covers 15 residues. The germline V gene has CDR1 SGHAT and CDR2 FQNNGV. Trimming took 11 bases from V and 3 from J; bases not matched to a gene: 11. DNA of the CDR3: TGTGCCGGGGAGAGTGGGGACAGGGTCTACAATGAGCAGTTCTTC. Translation: CAGESGDRVYNEQFF.

This chain links TRBV9 with TRBJ1-2; D unclear. Germline lookup yields CDR1 SGDLS and CDR2 YYNGEE. V gave up 0 bases and J gave up 6 bases, with 15 bases separating them. The CDR3 length is 15 residues. The CDR3 bases are TGTGCCAGCAGCGTAGGTCCTTCAGGCCCCAATGGCTACACCTTC. Encoded protein: CASSVGPSGPNGYTF.

Here the CDR3 DNA reads TGTGCTAGTGGTTTGGTAATAGGTGGGTCCGGGGAGCTGTTTTTT. Amino acid sequence: CASGLVIGGSGELFF. The rearrangement joins TRBV12-5 to TRBJ2-2; D is undetermined. Trimming took 0 bases from V and 6 from J, leaving 11 bases between them. The CDR3 totals 15 residues. The germline CDR1 and CDR2 sequences are LGHNT and FRNRAP.

This rearrangement joins TRBV3-1 to TRBJ2-2, with D perhaps matching TRBD2 (6 bases). V was cut by 4 bases and J by 4 bases, with 31 bases left in between. Looked up from germline, CDR1 is LGHDT and CDR2 is YNNKEL (reference sequence). The CDR3 runs to 21 residues. The CDR3 DNA reads TGTGCCAGCAGCCCTAGTTATGGTCTAGCGACTCTCCTCACGGGCACCGGGGAGCTGTTTTTT. It encodes CASSPSYGLATLLTGTGELFF.

This sequence joins TRBV20-1 and TRBJ1-2; no clear D gene. In germline, CDR1 is DFQATT, CDR2 SNEGSKA (reference sequence). The CDR3 consists of 11 residues. The V end was cut by 3 bases, the J end by 10 bases, with 12 bases between. The CDR3 here is CSARNETLYTF. The CDR3 DNA reads as TGCAGTGCTAGGAACGAGACCCTCTACACCTTC.

The genes are TRBV5-1 and TRBJ1-1; the D is unclear. V was pared by 2 bases and J by 3 bases, with 11 bases between. This CDR3 has 14 residues. Looked up from germline, CDR1 is SGHRS and CDR2 is YFSETQ. In DNA, the CDR3 is TGCGCCAGCAGCTTCCTCGGAGGTGACACTGAAGCTTTCTTT. Its translation: CASSFLGGDTEAFF.

J is TRBJ2-1 and V is TRBV29-1; 9 bases fit TRBD2. Trimming cost V 0 bases and J 2 bases; bases outside gene matches: 5. The CDR3 sequence is 16 residues long. CDR1 is SQVTM and CDR2 is ANQGSEA in the germline V gene. CDR3 protein: CSVEETLAGTYNEQFF. The CDR3 DNA reads as TGCAGCGTTGAAGAAACGCTAGCGGGAACCTACAATGAGCAGTTCTTC.

The chain carries TRBV12-3 or TRBV12-4 and TRBJ2-5, with 7 bases lining up with TRBD1. The CDR3 has 19 amino acids. The V and J ends lost 3 bases and 0 bases, in that order; junction bases with no gene match: 16. Written as DNA, the CDR3 is TGTGCCAGCAGTTTTAATAGCTTCTGGGGGACAGATAACCAAGAGACCCAGTACTTC. This sequence encodes CASSFNSFWGTDNQETQYF.

In its sample, this clonotype was seen once. The rearrangement uses TRBV6-5 and TRBJ2-1, with D possibly matching TRBD1 (5 bases). CDR3 length: 13 amino acids. Deletions cut 4 bases from V and 6 bases from J, with 10 bases between. Germline CDR1 reads MNHEY; CDR2 reads SVGAGI. This CDR3 is CASSSIDSNEQFF. DNA of the CDR3: TGTGCCAGCAGTTCCATAGACAGCAATGAGCAGTTCTTC.

The chain couples TRBV20-1 to TRBJ2-2; 11 bases agree with TRBD2. CDR1 is DFQATT and CDR2 is SNEGSKA in the germline V gene (reference sequence). With V trimmed by 6 bases and J by 0 bases, 6 bases remained unmatched. The CDR3 extends over 16 amino acids. The CDR3 bases are TGCAGTGCCCGATCGGGACTAGCGGCGAACACCGGGGAGCTGTTTTTT. Translated: CSARSGLAANTGELFF.

This chain links TRBV29-1 with TRBJ2-3; D may be TRBD2 (6 bases). V was pared by 7 bases and J by 11 bases, with 19 bases between. The CDR3 extends over 12 amino acids. The germline gives CDR1 SQVTM, CDR2 ANQGSEA. CDR3 DNA: TGCAGCGCCCAGAAACGGGAGACGCTGCAGTATTTT. It is translated as CSAQKRETLQYF.

This clonotype has a handful of counts. The rearrangement links TRBV29-1 to TRBJ2-7; 9 nucleotides align to TRBD2. The CDR3 is 13 residues long. V lost 7 bases to trimming and J lost 4 bases; unmatched junction nucleotides: 8. Germline V gene sequence: CDR1 SQVTM, CDR2 ANQGSEA. The CDR3 DNA reads as TGCAGCGCCGTTAGCGGGAGTAGGTACGAGCAGTACTTC. Translating gives CSAVSGSRYEQYF.